The clone carrying this T cell receptor beta chain was counted a few times. Using RNA transcripts as the source, TCR beta CDR3 regions were amplified. With the HTBI primer set, the TCR CDR3 went through a first round of RT-PCR. TCRdb re-derived calls from the multiplex PCR reads in MiXCR, one entry per CDR3 protein. The sample contains hundreds of thousands of distinct CDR3 sequences, approximately 14% of which appear only once. The data derive from a study of T cells in Graves' hyperthyroidism and ophthalmopathy. Uncontrolled infection, other autoimmune disease, pregnancy or lactation excluded patients. The junction had 9 bases not matched to a gene; V was cut back by 3 bases and J by 5 bases. Germline V CDR1 and CDR2: MGHRA, YSYEKL. This CDR3 has 16 residues.

The source material was blood. This clonotype was obtained from a woman in her late teens or twenties with Graves' hyperthyroidism. This rearrangement joins TRBV4-1 to TRBJ2-1; 8 bases align to TRBD1. The CDR3 is CASSQVRDRLDNEQFF. Here the CDR3 DNA reads TGCGCCAGCAGCCAGGTCCGGGACAGGTTAGACAATGAGCAGTTCTTC.